This TCR beta chain was profiled in a study of T cell responses to AZD1222 COVID-19 vaccine. Sequencing used immunoSEQ multiplex PCR; TCRdb keeps in-frame clones, though not all of them. The table has fewer than 130,000 clones, less than 95% seen once. Study-wide points: Of spike-specific TCRs, nearly half reportedly target regions left unmutated in variants. CD4 TCRs covered the whole spike, strongest at regions 160-218 and 743-854.

There are 15 residues in the CDR3. V lost 1 base and J 2 bases, leaving 10 bases between the germline ends. Germline lookup yields CDR1 SGDLS and CDR2 YYNGEE. With regard to this clone: The antigen remains undetermined.

Pooling of second doses given at about 4 or about 12 weeks was done. Source: peripheral blood, taken 28 days after the second AZD1222 dose. The sequence was collected from an adult who received the AZD1222 COVID-19 vaccine. The gene calls are TRBV9 and TRBJ2-1; D gene ambiguous. CDR3 in amino acids: CASSVKSGAYNEQFF. DNA of the CDR3: TGTGCCAGCAGCGTAAAGTCGGGTGCCTACAATGAGCAGTTCTTC.